These 8 T cell receptor beta chains came from one sample sequenced in a study of blood T cell repertoires in COVID-19. TCRdb keeps only in-frame clones here, not all; method: immunoSEQ multiplex PCR. The sample has about 280,000 clones; 89% are singletons. Sequencing used peripheral blood. The receptor source for this set is a woman aged 30 to 39 with COVID-19, enrolled during active disease.

This clone was recorded once. V is TRBV28 and J is TRBJ2-4; D might be TRBD1 (6 bases). The CDR3 length is 13 residues. V gave up 4 bases and J gave up 5 bases, with 9 bases separating them. The germline V gene has CDR1 MDHEN and CDR2 SYDVKM. As DNA, the CDR3 is TGTGCCAGCAGTTACAGGGTGGAAAACATTCAGTACTTC. This encodes CASSYRVENIQYF.

The chain employs TRBV5-4 and TRBJ1-3, with a tentative D call TRBD1 (6 bases). The CDR3 is made up of 14 amino acids. Trimming took 1 base from V and 2 from J, leaving 7 bases between them. Germline CDR1 reads SGHNT; CDR2 reads YYREEE (reference sequence). The CDR3 here is CASSLTGTGNTIYF. CDR3 in DNA: TGTGCCAGCAGCTTGACAGGGACTGGAAACACCATATATTTT.

The chain has TRBV27 and TRBJ2-5; unclear D gene. V was pared by 4 bases and J by 1 base, with 13 bases between. Germline V lookup: CDR1 MNHEY, CDR2 SMNVEV (reference sequence). The CDR3 has 15 residues. The CDR3 DNA is TGTGCCAGCAGTTCTGGCTCTCTCTTCCAAGAGACCCAGTACTTC. Its protein product is CASSSGSLFQETQYF.

V is TRBV4-1 and J is TRBJ2-2, with a weak D call TRBD2 (6 bases). CDR3 length: 15 amino acids. Germline CDR1 and CDR2: MGHRA and YSYEKL. V shed 4 bases and J shed 4 bases, with 13 bases lying between them. The DNA of the CDR3 is TGCGCCAGCAGCCCTGGGGGGTCGGGCACCGGGGAGCTGTTTTTT. This gives the protein CASSPGGSGTGELFF.

The V call is TRBV7-2, the J call TRBJ1-2, with TRBD1 matching 7 bases. The V gene end was trimmed by 1 base and the J gene end by 3 bases; junction bases not matched to a gene: 5. The CDR3 totals 15 residues. Germline V gives CDR1 SGHTA, CDR2 FQGNSA. CDR3 bases: TGTGCCAGCAGCTTAGGAGGGGGCGGGTACTATGGCTACACCTTC. Protein sequence: CASSLGGGGYYGYTF.

This chain uses TRBV6-1 with TRBJ2-3, with TRBD2 matching 7 bases. The germline gives CDR1 MNHNS, CDR2 SASEGT. CDR3 length: 17 residues. J gave up 0 bases and V 4 bases, and 10 bases lay outside the gene matches. The CDR3 nucleotides read TGTGCCAGCAGTGGGGCTTACGGGGGGTTCAGCACAGATACGCAGTATTTT. Protein product: CASSGAYGGFSTDTQYF.

This clone was detected once. The CDR3 region has the DNA TGTGCCAGTAGTATAGGGACAGGTGTCGAAAAACTGTTTTTT. The encoded protein is CASSIGTGVEKLFF. V usage is TRBV19 and J usage is TRBJ1-4; 7 bases are shared with TRBD1. The CDR3 sequence is 14 residues long. V was clipped by 1 base and J by 8 bases; unmatched bases: 4. The germline gives CDR1 LNHDA, CDR2 SQIVND (reference sequence).

The rearrangement joins TRBV3-1 (or the pseudogene TRBV3-2) to TRBJ2-5, with D tentatively TRBD2 (6 bases). V shed 4 bases and J shed 5 bases, with 20 bases lying between them. CDR1 is LGHDT and CDR2 is YNNKEL in the germline V gene (reference sequence). The CDR3 runs to 16 residues. The CDR3 reads CASSPRSGYLLETQYF. CDR3 bases: TGTGCCAGCAGCCCCAGGAGCGGGTACCTACTTGAGACCCAGTACTTC.